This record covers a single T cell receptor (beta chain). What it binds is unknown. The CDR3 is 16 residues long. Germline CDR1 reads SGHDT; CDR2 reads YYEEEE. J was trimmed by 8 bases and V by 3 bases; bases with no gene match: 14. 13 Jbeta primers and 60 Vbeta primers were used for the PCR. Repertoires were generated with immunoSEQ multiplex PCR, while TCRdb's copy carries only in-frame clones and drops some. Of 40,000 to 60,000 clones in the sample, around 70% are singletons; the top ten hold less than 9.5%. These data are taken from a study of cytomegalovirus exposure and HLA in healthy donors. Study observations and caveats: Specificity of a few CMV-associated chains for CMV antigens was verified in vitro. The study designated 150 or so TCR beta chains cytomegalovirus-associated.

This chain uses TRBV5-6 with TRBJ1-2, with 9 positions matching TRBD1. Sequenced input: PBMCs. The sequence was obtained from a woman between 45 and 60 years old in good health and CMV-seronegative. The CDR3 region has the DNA TGTGCCAGCAGCTCTTGGGGACAGGGCAGCTTGGAGGGCTACACCTTC. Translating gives CASSSWGQGSLEGYTF.